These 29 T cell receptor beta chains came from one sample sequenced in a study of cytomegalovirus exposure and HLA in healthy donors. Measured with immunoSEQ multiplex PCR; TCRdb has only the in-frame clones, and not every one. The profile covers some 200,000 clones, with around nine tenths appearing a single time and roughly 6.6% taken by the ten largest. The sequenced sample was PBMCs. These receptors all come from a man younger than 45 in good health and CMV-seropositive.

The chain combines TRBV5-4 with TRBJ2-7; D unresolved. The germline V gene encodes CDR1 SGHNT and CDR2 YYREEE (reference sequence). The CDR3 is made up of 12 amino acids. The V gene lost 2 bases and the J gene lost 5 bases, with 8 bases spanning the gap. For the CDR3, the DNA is TGTGCCAGCAGCTTAGGCTCAGACGAGCAGTACTTC. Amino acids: CASSLGSDEQYF.

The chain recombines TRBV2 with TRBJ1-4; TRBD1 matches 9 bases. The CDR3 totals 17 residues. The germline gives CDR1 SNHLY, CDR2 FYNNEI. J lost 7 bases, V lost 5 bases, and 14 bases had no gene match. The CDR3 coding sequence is TGTGCCAGCAGTTCCGAAACGGGGACAGGGAGAATTGAAAAACTGTTTTTT. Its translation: CASSSETGTGRIEKLFF.

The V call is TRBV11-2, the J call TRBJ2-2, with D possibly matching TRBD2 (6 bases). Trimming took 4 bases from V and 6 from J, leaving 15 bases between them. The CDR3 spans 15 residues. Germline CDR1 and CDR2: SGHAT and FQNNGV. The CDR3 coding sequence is TGTGCCAGCAGCTGGTGGGGAGGCCCCCCCGGGGAGCTGTTTTTT. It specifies CASSWWGGPPGELFF.

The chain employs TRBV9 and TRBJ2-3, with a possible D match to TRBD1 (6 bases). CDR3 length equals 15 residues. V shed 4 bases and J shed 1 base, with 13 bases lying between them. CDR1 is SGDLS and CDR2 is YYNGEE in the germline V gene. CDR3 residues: CASSPNKGGTDTQYF. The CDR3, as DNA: TGTGCCAGCAGCCCGAACAAGGGGGGCACAGATACGCAGTATTTT. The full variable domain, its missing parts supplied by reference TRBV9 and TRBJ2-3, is DSGVTQTPKHLITATGQRVTLRCSPRSGDLSVYWYQQSLDQGLQFLIQYYNGEERAKGNILERFSAQQFPDLHSELNLSSLELGDSALYFCASSPNKGGTDTQYFGPGTRLTVL.

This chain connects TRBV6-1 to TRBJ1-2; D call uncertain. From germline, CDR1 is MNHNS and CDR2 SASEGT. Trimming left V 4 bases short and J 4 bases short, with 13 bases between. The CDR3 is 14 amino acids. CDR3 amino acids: CASSAAVLVYGYTF. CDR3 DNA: TGTGCCAGCAGTGCCGCGGTATTGGTCTATGGCTACACCTTC.

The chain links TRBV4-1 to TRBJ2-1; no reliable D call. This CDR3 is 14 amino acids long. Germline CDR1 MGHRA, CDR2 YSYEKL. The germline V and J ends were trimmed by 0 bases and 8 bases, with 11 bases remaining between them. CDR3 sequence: CASSQDPLNDEQFF. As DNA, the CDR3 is TGCGCCAGCAGCCAAGATCCCCTTAACGATGAGCAGTTCTTC.

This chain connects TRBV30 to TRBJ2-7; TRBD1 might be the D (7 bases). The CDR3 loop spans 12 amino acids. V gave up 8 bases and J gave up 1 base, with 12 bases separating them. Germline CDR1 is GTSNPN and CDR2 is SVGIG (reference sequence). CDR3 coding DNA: TGTGCCGCGGAGGGGGCTTCCTACGAGCAGTACTTC. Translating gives CAAEGASYEQYF.

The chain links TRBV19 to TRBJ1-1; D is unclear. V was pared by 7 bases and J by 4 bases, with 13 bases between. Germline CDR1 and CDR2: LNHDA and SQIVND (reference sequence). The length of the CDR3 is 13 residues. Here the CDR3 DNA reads TGTGCCAGTATCCTCGCCACGGGCACTGAAGCTTTCTTT. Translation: CASILATGTEAFF.

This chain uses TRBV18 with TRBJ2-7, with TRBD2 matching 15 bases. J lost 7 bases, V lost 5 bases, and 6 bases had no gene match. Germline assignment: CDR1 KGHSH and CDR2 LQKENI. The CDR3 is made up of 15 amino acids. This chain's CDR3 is CASSGTSGRIGEQYF. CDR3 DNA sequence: TGTGCCAGCTCAGGGACTAGCGGGAGGATCGGAGAGCAGTACTTC.

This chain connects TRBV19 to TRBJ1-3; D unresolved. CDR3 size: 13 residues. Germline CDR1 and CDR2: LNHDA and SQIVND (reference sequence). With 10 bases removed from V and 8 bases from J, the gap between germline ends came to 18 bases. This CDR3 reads CATPDRTSDTIYF. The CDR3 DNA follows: TGTGCCACCCCGGACCGGACGTCGGACACCATATATTTT.

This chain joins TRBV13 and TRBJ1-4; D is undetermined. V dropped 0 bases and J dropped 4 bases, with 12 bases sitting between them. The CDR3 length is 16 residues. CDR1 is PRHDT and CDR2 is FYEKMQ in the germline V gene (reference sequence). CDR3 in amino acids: CASSLGLGANNEKLFF. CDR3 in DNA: TGTGCCAGCAGCTTAGGCCTAGGCGCAAATAATGAAAAACTGTTTTTT.

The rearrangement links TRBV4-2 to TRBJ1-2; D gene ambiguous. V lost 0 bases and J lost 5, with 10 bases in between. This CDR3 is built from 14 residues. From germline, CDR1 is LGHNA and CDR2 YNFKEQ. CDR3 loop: CASSQDLVRYGYTF. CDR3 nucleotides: TGTGCCAGCAGCCAAGATCTTGTCCGGTATGGCTACACCTTC.

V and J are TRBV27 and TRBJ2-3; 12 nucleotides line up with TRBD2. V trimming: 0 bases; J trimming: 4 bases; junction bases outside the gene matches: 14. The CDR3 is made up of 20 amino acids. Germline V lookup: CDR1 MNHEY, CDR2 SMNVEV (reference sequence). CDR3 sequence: CASSLSRRFGLAGGPDTQYF. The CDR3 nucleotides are TGTGCCAGCAGTTTATCGAGGCGATTCGGGCTAGCGGGGGGGCCAGATACGCAGTATTTT.

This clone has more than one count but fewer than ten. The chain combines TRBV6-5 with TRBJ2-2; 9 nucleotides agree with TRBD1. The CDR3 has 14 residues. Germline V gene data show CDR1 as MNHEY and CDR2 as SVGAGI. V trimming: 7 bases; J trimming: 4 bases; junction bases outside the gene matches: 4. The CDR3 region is CASTLDRGTGELFF. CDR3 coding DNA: TGTGCCAGCACCTTGGACAGGGGCACCGGGGAGCTGTTTTTT.

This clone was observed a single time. The DNA for the CDR3 is TGTGCCAGCAGCGTAGCTTTGGGGAGGTCCTATGGCTACACCTTC. The encoded protein is CASSVALGRSYGYTF. The chain recombines TRBV9 with TRBJ1-2; D is unresolved. Per germline, CDR1 SGDLS and CDR2 YYNGEE. V was pared by 0 bases and J by 4 bases, with 13 bases between. The CDR3 is made up of 15 amino acids. The complete variable domain, with remaining parts taken from reference TRBV9 and TRBJ1-2, reads DSGVTQTPKHLITATGQRVTLRCSPRSGDLSVYWYQQSLDQGLQFLIQYYNGEERAKGNILERFSAQQFPDLHSELNLSSLELGDSALYFCASSVALGRSYGYTFGSGTRLTVV.

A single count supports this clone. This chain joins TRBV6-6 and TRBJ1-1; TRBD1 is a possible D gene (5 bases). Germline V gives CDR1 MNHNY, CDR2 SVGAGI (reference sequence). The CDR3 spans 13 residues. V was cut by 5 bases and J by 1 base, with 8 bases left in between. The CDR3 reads CASSLQGNTEAFF. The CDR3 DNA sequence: TGTGCCAGCAGTCTTCAGGGGAACACTGAAGCTTTCTTT.

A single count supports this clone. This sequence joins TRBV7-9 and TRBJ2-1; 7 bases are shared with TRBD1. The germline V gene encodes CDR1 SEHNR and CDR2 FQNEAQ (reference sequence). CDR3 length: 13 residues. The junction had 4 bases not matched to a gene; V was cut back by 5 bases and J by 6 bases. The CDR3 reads CASSPYRGNEQFF. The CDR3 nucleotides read TGTGCCAGCAGCCCCTACAGGGGCAATGAGCAGTTCTTC.

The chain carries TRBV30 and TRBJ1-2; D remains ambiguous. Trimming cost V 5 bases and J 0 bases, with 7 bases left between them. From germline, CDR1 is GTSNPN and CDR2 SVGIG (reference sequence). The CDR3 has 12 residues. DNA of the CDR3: TGTGCCTGGGGGAGTACTAACTATGGCTACACCTTC. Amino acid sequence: CAWGSTNYGYTF.

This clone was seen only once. CDR3 loop: CSAPMGYEQYF. The DNA for the CDR3 is TGCAGTGCTCCCATGGGTTACGAGCAGTACTTC. This sequence joins TRBV20-1 and TRBJ2-7; D is ambiguous. V dropped 5 bases and J dropped 4 bases, with 9 bases sitting between them. The CDR3 consists of 11 residues. Germline V lookup: CDR1 DFQATT, CDR2 SNEGSKA (reference sequence).

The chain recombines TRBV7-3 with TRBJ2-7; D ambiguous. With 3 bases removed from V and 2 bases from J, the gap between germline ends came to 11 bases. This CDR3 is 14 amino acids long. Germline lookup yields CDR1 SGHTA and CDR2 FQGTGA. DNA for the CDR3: TGTGCCAGCAGCTTGAACCCAAATACCTACGAGCAGTACTTC. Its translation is CASSLNPNTYEQYF.

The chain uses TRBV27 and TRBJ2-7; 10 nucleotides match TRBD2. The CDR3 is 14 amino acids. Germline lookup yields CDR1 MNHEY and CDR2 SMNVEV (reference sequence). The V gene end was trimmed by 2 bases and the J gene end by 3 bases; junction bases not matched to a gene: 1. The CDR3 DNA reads TGTGCCAGCAGTTTAAAGCGGGAGGGCTACGAGCAGTACTTC. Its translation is CASSLKREGYEQYF.

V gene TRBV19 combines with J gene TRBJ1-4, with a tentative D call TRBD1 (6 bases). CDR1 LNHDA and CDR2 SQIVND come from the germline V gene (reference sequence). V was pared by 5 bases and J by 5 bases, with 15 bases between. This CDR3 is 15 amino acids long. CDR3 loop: CASSPRTVQNEKLFF. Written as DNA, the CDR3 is TGTGCCAGTAGTCCACGGACAGTACAAAATGAAAAACTGTTTTTT. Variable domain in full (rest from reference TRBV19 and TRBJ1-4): DGGITQSPKYLFRKEGQNVTLSCEQNLNHDAMYWYRQDPGQGLRLIYYSQIVNDFQKGDIAEGYSVSREKKESFPLTVTSAQKNPTAFYLCASSPRTVQNEKLFFGSGTQLSVL.

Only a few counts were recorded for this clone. The CDR3 nucleotides read TGTGCCAGCAGCGGGACAGGGATAGAGACCCAGTACTTC. Amino acids: CASSGTGIETQYF. The chain combines TRBV9 with TRBJ2-5; 8 bases agree with TRBD1. CDR1 SGDLS and CDR2 YYNGEE come from the germline V gene. CDR3 length equals 13 residues. Unmatched junction bases numbered 2, after V lost 3 bases and J lost 4 bases.

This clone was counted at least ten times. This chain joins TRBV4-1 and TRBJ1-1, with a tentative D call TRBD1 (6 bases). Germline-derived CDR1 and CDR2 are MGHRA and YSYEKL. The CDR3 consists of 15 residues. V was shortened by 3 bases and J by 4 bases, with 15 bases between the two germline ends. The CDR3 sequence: CASSHQHRVGTEAFF. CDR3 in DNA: TGCGCCAGCAGCCACCAGCACAGGGTTGGCACTGAAGCTTTCTTT.

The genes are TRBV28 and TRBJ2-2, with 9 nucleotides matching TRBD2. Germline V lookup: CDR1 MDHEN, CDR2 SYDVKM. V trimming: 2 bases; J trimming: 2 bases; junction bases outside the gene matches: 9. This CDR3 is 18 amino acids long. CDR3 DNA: TGTGCCAGCAGTTTAGGCGGGAGGGGGCTTTCAAACACCGGGGAGCTGTTTTTT. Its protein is CASSLGGRGLSNTGELFF. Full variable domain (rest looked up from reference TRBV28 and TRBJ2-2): DVKVTQSSRYLVKRTGEKVFLECVQDMDHENMFWYRQDPGLGLRLIYFSYDVKMKEKGDIPEGYSVSREKKERFSLILESASTNQTSMYLCASSLGGRGLSNTGELFFGEGSRLTVL.

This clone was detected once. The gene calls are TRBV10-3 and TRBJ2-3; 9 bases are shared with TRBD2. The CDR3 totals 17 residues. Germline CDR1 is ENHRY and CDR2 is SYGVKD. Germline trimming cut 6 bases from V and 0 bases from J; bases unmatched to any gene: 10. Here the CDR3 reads CAIRARTSDSSTDTQYF. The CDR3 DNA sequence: TGTGCCATCAGAGCGAGGACTAGCGACTCTAGCACAGATACGCAGTATTTT.

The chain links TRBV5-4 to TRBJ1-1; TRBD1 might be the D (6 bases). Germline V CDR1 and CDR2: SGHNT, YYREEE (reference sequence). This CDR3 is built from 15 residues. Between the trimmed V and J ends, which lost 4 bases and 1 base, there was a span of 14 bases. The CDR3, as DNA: TGTGCCAGCAGCGCGATGGCGGGACAGAACACTGAAGCTTTCTTT. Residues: CASSAMAGQNTEAFF.

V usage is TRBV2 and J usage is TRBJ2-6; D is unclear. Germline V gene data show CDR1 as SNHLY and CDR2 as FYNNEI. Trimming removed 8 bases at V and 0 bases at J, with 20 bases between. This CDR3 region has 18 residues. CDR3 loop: CASPGGDQEISGANVLTF. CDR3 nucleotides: TGTGCCAGCCCGGGTGGCGACCAAGAAATCTCTGGGGCCAACGTCCTGACTTTC.

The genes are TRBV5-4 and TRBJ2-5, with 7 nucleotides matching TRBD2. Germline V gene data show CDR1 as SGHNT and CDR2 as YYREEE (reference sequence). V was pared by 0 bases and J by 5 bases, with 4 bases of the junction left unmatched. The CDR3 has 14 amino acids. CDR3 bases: TGTGCCAGCAGCTTGGTCGGGGGGATTGAGACCCAGTACTTC. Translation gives CASSLVGGIETQYF.